The rows below give T cell receptor beta chains drawn from one sample of a study of shared clonotypes between healthy human individuals. Profiled with immunoSEQ multiplex PCR; TCRdb holds only in-frame clones, not every one. The sample holds about a million clones, 76% seen once. What was sequenced was memory CD4+ T cells sorted from blood. The source of these receptors is a man aged 18 to 29 in good health. Both conserved end residues are part of each CDR3. A D gene is named only where the DNA matches it firmly. Size values are once, few and many counts, or a class for expanded clones, and some rows have none.

j_call,clone_size,d_call,v_call,cdr3_aa,cdr3_nt
TRBJ2-1,-,-,TRBV27,CASSWGRNEQFF,TGTGCCAGCAGTTGGGGGAGGAATGAGCAGTTCTTC
TRBJ2-5,-,-,TRBV18,CASSPPGPLPGEGETQYF,TGTGCCAGCTCACCACCGGGTCCCTTGCCAGGGGAAGGGGAGACCCAGTACTTC
TRBJ1-6,-,-,TRBV6-4,CASSDQAASNSPLHF,TGTGCCAGCAGTGACCAGGCAGCTTCTAATTCACCCCTCCACTTT
TRBJ2-7,-,TRBD1,TRBV19,CASSRDRTYEQYF,TGTGCCAGTAGTCGGGACAGAACCTACGAGCAGTACTTC
TRBJ2-3,-,-,TRBV9,CASSPRFGTDTQYF,TGTGCCAGCAGCCCTCGGTTCGGCACAGATACGCAGTATTTT
TRBJ2-3,-,-,TRBV5-1,CASSLESDTQYF,TGCGCCAGCAGCTTGGAATCAGATACGCAGTATTTT
TRBJ1-3,-,TRBD1,TRBV7-7,CASSQGQGTGNTIYF,TGTGCTAGCAGCCAGGGACAGGGGACTGGAAACACCATATATTTT
TRBJ2-3,once,-,TRBV7-2,CASSLGALDTQYF,TGTGCCAGCAGCTTAGGGGCCCTAGATACGCAGTATTTT
TRBJ2-3,once,-,TRBV4-1,CASSQDGAWRAGRTDTQYF,TGCGCCAGCAGCCAAGATGGGGCTTGGCGGGCGGGTCGGACAGATACGCAGTATTTT
TRBJ2-7,-,TRBD2,TRBV29-1,CSVTAGGGYEQYF,TGCAGCGTCACCGCGGGGGGTGGCTACGAGCAGTACTTC
TRBJ2-7,-,TRBD1,TRBV27,CASRQNRGPYEQYF,TGTGCCAGCAGGCAGAACAGGGGACCCTACGAGCAGTACTTC
TRBJ2-2,-,-,TRBV5-4,CASSLSPTGELFF,TGTGCCAGCAGCTTGTCCCCTACCGGGGAGCTGTTTTTT
TRBJ2-7,-,-,TRBV15,CATSRDTGVGDEQYF,TGTGCCACCAGCAGAGATACGGGGGTCGGCGACGAGCAGTACTTC
TRBJ1-2,-,-,TRBV28,CASSLGGVYGYTF,TGTGCCAGCAGTTTGGGAGGGGTCTATGGCTACACCTTC
TRBJ2-6,-,-,TRBV27,CASSNPIWLQSRANVLTF,TGTGCCAGCAGTAATCCTATCTGGCTACAAAGTCGGGCCAACGTCCTGACTTTC
TRBJ1-2,-,-,TRBV15,CATSRDYGQLSGYTF,TGTGCCACCAGCAGAGATTATGGGCAGCTCTCGGGCTACACCTTC
TRBJ1-2,-,-,TRBV19,CASSTQIQVLNGYTF,TGTGCCAGTAGCACCCAAATACAGGTTCTGAATGGCTACACCTTC
TRBJ2-1,-,-,TRBV7-9,CASSPYVSGPYNEQFF,TGTGCCAGCAGCCCCTACGTGAGTGGACCCTACAATGAGCAGTTCTTC
TRBJ1-5,few,-,TRBV19,CASSAFRELNQPQHF,TGTGCCAGTAGCGCGTTCCGGGAACTGAATCAGCCCCAGCATTTT
TRBJ1-2,few,-,TRBV7-2,CASSVQGPQGYTF,TGTGCCAGCAGCGTGCAGGGTCCTCAAGGCTACACCTTC
TRBJ1-2,-,TRBD1,TRBV6-5,CASRGDRERGYTF,TGTGCCAGCAGGGGAGACAGGGAAAGAGGCTACACCTTC
TRBJ2-5,once,-,TRBV2,CASNRGTHETQYF,TGTGCCAGCAATCGGGGGACCCATGAGACCCAGTACTTC
TRBJ2-5,few,TRBD2,TRBV11-1,CASSPGTKEGVPETQYF,TGTGCCAGCAGCCCCGGGACTAAAGAGGGCGTGCCGGAGACCCAGTACTTC
TRBJ2-4,-,TRBD1,TRBV30,CAWSPPGQGSKNIQYF,TGTGCCTGGAGTCCCCCGGGACAGGGGTCCAAAAACATTCAGTACTTC
TRBJ2-1,once,TRBD2,TRBV6-5,CASSYSAGGSYNEQFF,TGTGCCAGCAGTTATTCGGCGGGAGGGTCCTACAATGAGCAGTTCTTC
TRBJ2-1,-,TRBD2,TRBV28,CASTLAGGNEQFF,TGTGCCAGCACCCTAGCGGGGGGTAATGAGCAGTTCTTC
TRBJ2-7,-,-,TRBV5-6,CASSLGRKEQYF,TGTGCCAGCAGCTTGGGGAGAAAAGAGCAGTACTTC
TRBJ2-7,-,-,TRBV5-1,CASSAEGHDEQYF,TGCGCCAGCAGCGCGGAGGGTCATGACGAGCAGTACTTC
TRBJ1-5,-,TRBD1,TRBV9,CASSAGQGVGQPQHF,TGTGCCAGCAGCGCCGGACAGGGTGTAGGCCAGCCCCAGCATTTT
TRBJ2-1,-,TRBD2,TRBV4-1,CASSPDLAASYNEQFF,TGCGCCAGCAGCCCGGATCTAGCGGCTTCCTACAATGAGCAGTTCTTC
TRBJ1-2,few,-,TRBV28,CASSLRRVGYTF,TGTGCCAGCAGTTTACGGAGGGTTGGCTACACCTTC
TRBJ2-7,-,-,TRBV7-7,CASSPGIGSYEQYF,TGTGCTAGCAGCCCCGGGATCGGTTCCTACGAGCAGTACTTC
TRBJ1-1,once,-,TRBV18,CASSPNRLNTEAFF,TGTGCCAGCTCACCAAACAGGCTGAACACTGAAGCTTTCTTT
TRBJ1-1,-,TRBD1,TRBV6-1,CASSDLDRAGREAFF,TGTGCCAGCAGTGACCTGGACAGGGCAGGGAGGGAAGCTTTCTTT
TRBJ2-3,-,TRBD1,TRBV6-6,CASSYSRTGNSDTQYF,TGTGCCAGCAGTTACTCGAGGACAGGGAATTCGGATACGCAGTATTTT
TRBJ1-6,-,-,TRBV27,CASSFSRATWQGVPNSPLHF,TGTGCCAGCAGTTTCTCTCGGGCCACATGGCAGGGTGTTCCGAATTCACCCCTCCACTTT
TRBJ1-2,many,-,TRBV5-6,CASSSWTDYYGYTF,TGTGCCAGCAGCTCCTGGACAGATTACTATGGCTACACCTTC
TRBJ2-5,-,-,TRBV6-1,CASSDGQSQETQYF,TGTGCCAGCAGTGACGGACAGTCCCAAGAGACCCAGTACTTC
TRBJ2-1,-,-,TRBV15,CATSTHLNEQFF,TGTGCCACCAGCACCCACCTCAATGAGCAGTTCTTC
TRBJ2-5,-,-,TRBV21-1,CASSPSREAGTSLETQYF,TGTGCCAGCAGCCCCTCCCGGGAGGCAGGGACCTCCCTAGAGACCCAGTACTTC
TRBJ2-7,many,-,TRBV7-2,CASSLESLGEQYF,TGTGCCAGCAGCTTAGAAAGTCTTGGCGAGCAGTACTTC
TRBJ1-2,-,-,TRBV2,CASRTRDSLVQIHYGYTF,TGTGCCAGCAGGACGCGGGATAGTCTCGTGCAAATCCACTATGGCTACACCTTC
TRBJ1-1,-,-,TRBV6-5,CASRGPNTEAFF,TGTGCCAGCAGGGGCCCGAACACTGAAGCTTTCTTT
TRBJ2-2,-,-,TRBV5-1,CASSPAGLNTGELFF,TGCGCCAGCAGCCCCGCGGGCCTAAACACCGGGGAGCTGTTTTTT
TRBJ2-2,-,-,TRBV6-1,CASSSPNTGELFF,TGTGCCAGCAGTAGCCCGAATACCGGGGAGCTGTTTTTT
TRBJ2-1,-,-,TRBV9,CASSVEGGTYNEQFF,TGTGCCAGCAGCGTAGAGGGCGGAACCTACAATGAGCAGTTCTTC
TRBJ1-4,-,-,TRBV11-2,CASSLGTVATNEKLFF,TGTGCCAGCAGCTTAGGCACCGTGGCAACTAATGAAAAACTGTTTTTT
TRBJ1-1,many,-,TRBV6-6,CASRGSGQVSTEAFF,TGTGCCAGCAGGGGGTCGGGTCAGGTGAGCACTGAAGCTTTCTTT
TRBJ1-2,-,-,TRBV5-1,CASSSRIYREAGYTF,TGCGCCAGCAGCTCACGGATATACAGGGAGGCGGGCTACACCTTC
TRBJ2-7,once,TRBD1,TRBV7-3,CASSSDRGLYEQYF,TGTGCCAGCAGCTCGGACAGGGGGTTATACGAGCAGTACTTC
TRBJ2-7,-,-,TRBV11-2,CASSWGGRIYEQYF,TGTGCCAGCAGCTGGGGGGGCAGAATCTACGAGCAGTACTTC
TRBJ2-7,few,TRBD2,TRBV5-1,CASSPVTSGSYEQYF,TGCGCCAGCAGTCCAGTGACTAGCGGGAGTTACGAGCAGTACTTC
TRBJ1-6,-,TRBD1,TRBV15,CATSREPGQGNSPLHF,TGTGCCACCAGCAGGGAACCGGGACAGGGGAATTCACCCCTCCACTTT